The entry that follows covers one T cell receptor beta chain sequence. Antigen specificity is unknown. The PCR was carried out with 60 Vbeta primers and 13 Jbeta primers. Data came from immunoSEQ multiplex PCR; TCRdb stores just in-frame clones and leaves some out. Counted here are tens of thousands of clones, 65% to 85% occurring once; the ten biggest clones make up approximately 2.3%. The data derive from a study of cytomegalovirus exposure and HLA in healthy donors. General study points: It was only CMV serostatus that was available as immune exposure information. Researchers catalogued about 150 TCR beta chains as cytomegalovirus-associated.

V was pared by 2 bases and J by 0 bases, with 4 bases of the junction left unmatched. The germline V gene has CDR1 GTSNPN and CDR2 SVGIG (reference sequence). The CDR3 totals 14 residues. V gene TRBV30 combines with J gene TRBJ2-7; 7 nucleotides align to TRBD1. Sequenced: PBMCs. The sequence was collected from a man in his late teens or twenties in good health and CMV-seronegative. CDR3 nucleotide sequence: TGTGCCTGGAGTCCAAGGGACAGCTCCTACGAGCAGTACTTC. Amino acids: CAWSPRDSSYEQYF.